These 18 T cell receptor beta chains share one sample of origin, sequenced in a study of CD8+ T cells in alopecia areata (dated by TCRdb to 2016 to 2019). What the time point label conveys for this sample: baseline before oral tofacitinib. Library preparation used the immunoSEQ multiplex PCR assay. For TCR sequencing, RNA was extracted from every sample and reverse transcribed into cDNA to serve as template. The immuneACCESS repertoire file appears here via TCRdb, limited to in-frame rearrangements. These files lack a portion of the clones; in checked studies, under half of the deficit traces to unresolved V genes, and the cause of the others is not known. The sample table shows roughly 250,000 clones, and roughly two thirds are seen once. The ten largest clones add up to around 1.2% of the sample. The material was CD4+ T cells sorted from blood, obtained at week 0. These receptors were collected from a human donor with alopecia areata.

The genes are TRBV30 and TRBJ2-6, with 10 bases aligning to TRBD1. This CDR3 is built from 17 residues. Germline trimming cut 4 bases from V and 2 bases from J; bases unmatched to any gene: 8. Per the germline V gene, CDR1 is GTSNPN and CDR2 is SVGIG (reference sequence). For the CDR3, the DNA is TGTGCCTGGACTAGGGACAGGGGAAGTACTGGGGCCAACGTCCTGACTTTC. Translating it yields CAWTRDRGSTGANVLTF.

As for this clone: The junction and the germline gene differ at one end; a read error may be behind it. V and J are TRBV30 and TRBJ1-2; 9 nucleotides align to TRBD1. The CDR3 sequence is 13 residues long. Germline V gene sequence: CDR1 GTSNPN, CDR2 SVGIG (reference sequence). The CDR3: CARRGQGRAGYTF. DNA for the CDR3: TGTGCCCGGAGGGGACAGGGCCGGGCCGGCTACACCTTC. The variable domain in full, completed from reference TRBV30 and TRBJ1-2, reads SQTIHQWPATLVQPVGSPLSLECTVEGTSNPNLYWYRQAAGRGLQLLFYSVGIGQISSEVPQNLSASRPQDRQFILSSKKLLLSDSGFYLCARRGQGRAGYTFGSGTRLTVV.

The rearrangement joins TRBV7-9 to TRBJ1-6; a possible D gene is TRBD1 (6 bases). The length of the CDR3 is 15 residues. Trimming removed 4 bases from V and 8 bases from J, with 15 bases in between. Germline V gene lookup returns CDR1 SEHNR and CDR2 FQNEAQ (reference sequence). The chain's CDR3 is CASSSQGRGDSPLHF. The CDR3 nucleotides are TGTGCCAGCAGCTCACAGGGAAGAGGTGATTCACCCCTCCACTTT.

The V call is TRBV30, the J call TRBJ2-1; 8 nucleotides align to TRBD1. The CDR3 runs to 13 residues. V was clipped by 5 bases and J by 2 bases; unmatched bases: 2. Germline V gene lookup returns CDR1 GTSNPN and CDR2 SVGIG (reference sequence). CDR3 residues: CAWSTGAYNEQFF. The DNA of the CDR3 is TGTGCCTGGTCGACAGGGGCCTACAATGAGCAGTTCTTC.

The chain employs TRBV9 and TRBJ2-3, with D hard to call. Germline V gives CDR1 SGDLS, CDR2 YYNGEE. Trimming took 3 bases from V and 7 from J, leaving 12 bases between them. CDR3 length: 13 amino acids. The DNA for the CDR3 is TGTGCCAGCAGCGCGTACAGCACCAATACGCAGTATTTT. Translation: CASSAYSTNTQYF.

The J gene is TRBJ2-5, the V gene TRBV7-6; 8 bases agree with TRBD2. The germline gives CDR1 SGHVS, CDR2 FNYEAQ. This CDR3 comprises 16 residues. J gave up 5 bases and V 1 base, and 9 bases lay outside the gene matches. CDR3 nucleotides: TGTGCCAGCAGCTTAGTTAACAGCGGGGGTAGGGAGACCCAGTACTTC. Residues: CASSLVNSGGRETQYF.

This sequence joins TRBV7-9 and TRBJ1-2; 10 bases agree with TRBD1. Germline CDR1 is SEHNR and CDR2 is FQNEAQ (reference sequence). V lost 4 bases and J lost 8; bases outside the gene matches: 7. This CDR3 is 14 amino acids long. The CDR3 sequence: CASSSGDRGRGYTF. Here the CDR3 DNA reads TGTGCCAGCAGCTCGGGAGACAGGGGGCGCGGCTACACCTTC.

This clone was seen only once. The gene calls are TRBV5-4 and TRBJ1-2; D not certain. This CDR3 spans 12 amino acids. V lost 4 bases and J 7 bases, leaving 11 bases between the germline ends. Germline V gives CDR1 SGHNT, CDR2 YYREEE (reference sequence). The CDR3 reads CASSQEGFGYTF. The CDR3 nucleotides read TGTGCCAGCAGCCAAGAAGGGTTTGGCTACACCTTC.

The V gene is TRBV5-1, the J gene TRBJ2-6; no clear D. Trimming removed 4 bases at V and 1 base at J, with 9 bases between. Per germline, CDR1 SGHRS and CDR2 YFSETQ. This CDR3 comprises 15 residues. CDR3 sequence (DNA): TGCGCCAGCAGCCTGAAGGGATCTGGGGCCAACGTCCTGACTTTC. Amino acid sequence: CASSLKGSGANVLTF.

V is TRBV11-2 and J is TRBJ2-5; 10 nucleotides match TRBD2. The CDR3 sequence is 16 residues long. CDR1 is SGHAT, CDR2 FQNNGV, per germline. Unmatched junction bases numbered 7, after V lost 5 bases and J lost 1 base. CDR3 coding DNA: TGTGCCAGCAGCCGGCCGGGACTAGCGCGCCAAGAGACCCAGTACTTC. Protein: CASSRPGLARQETQYF.

The chain joins TRBV5-1 to TRBJ2-7, with D hard to call. The CDR3 is 13 residues long. Between the trimmed V and J ends, which lost 0 bases and 3 bases, there was a span of 7 bases. Looked up from germline, CDR1 is SGHRS and CDR2 is YFSETQ. Here the CDR3 DNA reads TGCGCCAGCAGCTTGGCGGCTAGCTACGAGCAGTACTTC. Encoded protein: CASSLAASYEQYF.

The chain links TRBV27 to TRBJ1-5; D gene ambiguous. V dropped 2 bases and J dropped 1 base, with 3 bases sitting between them. CDR1 is MNHEY and CDR2 is SMNVEV in the germline V gene (reference sequence). This CDR3 has 13 amino acids. This chain's CDR3 is CASSLESNQPQHF. DNA for the CDR3: TGTGCCAGCAGTTTAGAGAGCAATCAGCCCCAGCATTTT.

This clone occurred a few times. The genes are TRBV30 and TRBJ1-2; D gene unclear. Germline CDR1 GTSNPN, CDR2 SVGIG (reference sequence). This CDR3 has 11 amino acids. V was pared by 4 bases and J by 6 bases, with 9 bases between. CDR3 protein: CAWTHLDGYTF. CDR3 bases: TGTGCCTGGACTCACTTGGATGGCTACACCTTC.

This chain joins TRBV9 and TRBJ2-1, with 12 bases that match TRBD1. Per germline, CDR1 SGDLS and CDR2 YYNGEE. The V segment lost 3 bases and the J segment 7 bases; nucleotides outside the gene matches: 5. CDR3 length: 15 amino acids. The CDR3 DNA sequence: TGTGCCAGCAGCGAGAGGGACAGGGGGCGGAATGAGCAGTTCTTC. Translation gives CASSERDRGRNEQFF.

The genes are TRBV7-2 and TRBJ2-2; 7 bases line up with TRBD1. The ends lost 5 bases at V and 6 bases at J; junction bases unmatched: 6. This CDR3 has 14 residues. Looked up from germline, CDR1 is SGHTA and CDR2 is FQGNSA. The CDR3 spells CASSPRQGAGELFF. In DNA, the CDR3 is TGTGCCAGCAGCCCACGACAGGGTGCCGGGGAGCTGTTTTTT. The variable domain in full, with the rest retrieved from reference TRBV7-2 and TRBJ2-2, is GAGVSQSPSNKVTEKGKDVELRCDPISGHTALYWYRQSLGQGLEFLIYFQGNSAPDKSGLPSDRFSAERTGGSVSTLTIQRTQQEDSAVYLCASSPRQGAGELFFGEGSRLTVL.

The chain combines TRBV6-5 with TRBJ1-2; maybe TRBD1 (6 bases). CDR1 and CDR2 (germline): MNHEY, SVGAGI. The CDR3 is 14 amino acids. V was shortened by 7 bases and J by 2 bases, with 14 bases between the two germline ends. The CDR3 is CASTKRGWNYGYTF. In nucleotides, the CDR3 is TGTGCCAGCACCAAAAGGGGGTGGAACTATGGCTACACCTTC.

This chain joins TRBV7-6 and TRBJ2-5; 7 nucleotides agree with TRBD2. Germline V gives CDR1 SGHVS, CDR2 FNYEAQ. This CDR3 spans 16 amino acids. J lost 5 bases, V lost 6 bases, and 15 bases had no gene match. CDR3 residues: CASSSFGGIGVETQYF. The CDR3 DNA reads as TGTGCCAGCAGTTCCTTCGGGGGGATAGGGGTGGAGACCCAGTACTTC.

The chain joins TRBV11-3 to TRBJ2-7; possible D gene TRBD1, 5 bases. This CDR3 comprises 13 residues. CDR1 and CDR2 from the germline V gene are SGHNT and YENEEA. V gave up 3 bases and J gave up 5 bases, with 11 bases separating them. The CDR3 sequence is CASSFGQGHEQYF. Written as DNA, the CDR3 is TGTGCCAGCAGCTTCGGGCAGGGTCACGAGCAGTACTTC.